This record looks at one TCR beta chain sequence and its context. TCRdb's copy holds only in-frame clones and misses some; the assay was immunoSEQ multiplex PCR. The sample shows 25,000 to 35,000 clones, 90% of them seen only once. The sample comes from a study of glioma-infiltrating T cells after dendritic cell vaccination. Turning to the study itself: Patients received three intradermal dendritic cell vaccine injections at biweekly intervals.

Germline V lookup: CDR1 MNHEY, CDR2 SVGAGI. Trimming left V 5 bases short and J 2 bases short, with 10 bases between. The CDR3 length is 13 residues. The TCR was taken from a human donor with glioblastoma. This chain uses TRBV6-5 with TRBJ2-7, with a weak D call TRBD2 (7 bases). The source was blood, collected before dendritic cell vaccination. This CDR3 is CASSGGATYEQYF. DNA of the CDR3: TGTGCCAGCAGTGGGGGGGCAACCTACGAGCAGTACTTC.